A single sample gave rise to the 23 T cell receptor gamma chains below, sequenced in a study of intestinal T cells in coeliac disease. For each case, the template was genomic DNA from ten approximately 5-µm formalin-fixed paraffin-embedded scrolls. TRG repertoires were amplified with LymphoTrack primers from around 200 ng of biopsy DNA. TCRdb applied CATT to the multiplex PCR reads for clone calling. The sample includes 390 or so gamma-chain clones, 44% seen only once; the top ten take over 45%. The sample comprised a duodenal biopsy. These receptors were taken from a human donor who served as a control with a normal duodenal biopsy, not a healthy volunteer.

This chain links TRGV10 with TRGJ1 or TRGJ2. TRGV10 is an ORF, and what it does is uncertain. The CDR3 extends over 13 amino acids. Germline trimming cut 8 bases from V and 3 bases from J; bases unmatched to any gene: 8. CDR3 loop: CAAWPFVYYKKLF. The CDR3 DNA is TGTGCTGCGTGGCCCTTCGTTTATTATAAGAAACTCTTT.

CDR3 sequence: CAAELNRKLF. CDR3 DNA sequence: TGTGCTGCGGAGTTAAATAGGAAACTCTTT. The V gene is TRGV10, the J gene TRGJ1 or TRGJ2. TRGV10 is known as an ORF, though its function is uncertain. The V gene end was trimmed by 11 bases and the J gene end by 12 bases; junction bases not matched to a gene: 11. The CDR3 runs to 10 residues.

Concerning this clone itself: A read error likely explains why the TCRdb protein, taken from a much larger clone, differs from this DNA's translation at residue 5; the protein shown is translated from the DNA. The chain combines TRGV11 with TRGJ1 or TRGJ2. TRGV11 is recorded as an ORF, its role being uncertain. This CDR3 is 16 amino acids long. The chain's CDR3 is CACWVRHIEFYYKKLF. In DNA, the CDR3 is TGTGCCTGCTGGGTTAGGCACATAGAGTTTTATTATAAGAAACTCTTT.

The chain carries TRGV10 and TRGJP1. TRGV10 is marked as an open reading frame, function uncertain. With V trimmed by 8 bases and J by 4 bases, 17 bases remained unmatched. The CDR3 consists of 17 residues. The CDR3, as DNA: TGTGCTGCGTGGGATTATGACATGATCGACACTGGTTGGTTCAAGATATTT. Translation gives CAAWDYDMIDTGWFKIF.

Turning to this clone: It differs at one base from a far larger clone, so likely a read error. Different DNA sequences within this sample yield the same CDR3. The V and J genes are TRGV10 and TRGJP2. TRGV10 belongs to the ORF category, with a function that is uncertain. The CDR3 is 13 amino acids. The CDR3 DNA follows: TGTGCTGCGTGCTTTAGTAGTGACTGGATCAAGACGTTT. Translation gives CAACFSSDWIKTF.

On this clone itself: It may be a read error: a sequence one base away is much more abundant. The gene calls are TRGV3 and TRGJ1 or TRGJ2. The length of the CDR3 is 13 residues. CDR1 and CDR2 from the germline V gene are VTNTFY and YDVSTARD (reference sequence). V lost 0 bases, J lost 7 bases, and 6 bases stayed unmatched. In DNA, the CDR3 is TGTGCCACCTGGGACAGGACTTACTATAAGAAACTCTTT. Encoded protein: CATWDRTYYKKLF.

This clone came up a few times. The chain uses TRGV10 and TRGJP2. TRGV10 is annotated as an ORF whose role is uncertain. V shed 8 bases, J shed 10 bases, and the junction held 14 bases outside the gene matches. The CDR3 loop spans 14 amino acids. CDR3 sequence reads: CAAWDGEVIWIKTF. The DNA of the CDR3 is TGTGCTGCGTGGGATGGTGAAGTGATTTGGATCAAGACGTTT.

This clone was seen a few times. The chain uses TRGV10 and TRGJ1 or TRGJ2. TRGV10 counts as an open reading frame of uncertain function. The CDR3 has 11 amino acids. Trimming took 11 bases from V and 5 from J; bases not matched to a gene: 7. CDR3 region: CAAQGDYKKLF. The CDR3 DNA reads as TGTGCTGCGCAGGGGGATTATAAGAAACTCTTT.

A note on this clone: TCRdb has a much larger clone's protein, which differs at residue 4 from the translation of this DNA, likely because of a read error; what is shown is the protein translated from the DNA. The chain uses TRGV10 and TRGJP2. TRGV10 is classed as an ORF, of uncertain function. The CDR3 extends over 13 amino acids. The trim removed 10 bases at V and 1 base at J, leaving 4 bases unmatched. DNA for the CDR3: TGTGCTGCGTACTTTAGTAGTGATTGGATCAAGACGTTT. This encodes CAAYFSSDWIKTF.

The chain employs TRGV10 and TRGJ1 or TRGJ2. TRGV10 is designated an ORF whose function remains uncertain. The CDR3 sequence is 12 residues long. J was trimmed by 10 bases and V by 13 bases; bases with no gene match: 17. The CDR3 reads CAGVGLRVKKLF. CDR3 nucleotide sequence: TGTGCTGGCGTGGGATTAAGGGTCAAGAAACTCTTT.

Remarks on this clone: The mismatch at residue 13 between this DNA's translation and the TCRdb protein of a much larger clone likely reflects a read error; the protein shown is translated from the DNA. V and J are TRGV11 and TRGJ1 or TRGJ2. TRGV11 is known as an ORF, though its function is uncertain. CDR3 size: 16 residues. The CDR3 nucleotides are TGTGCCTGCTGGATTATCCGGCGGCCGAATTATTATAGGAAACTCTTT. Its translation is CACWIIRRPNYYRKLF.

This chain uses TRGV10 with TRGJ1 or TRGJ2. TRGV10 belongs to the ORF category, with a function that is uncertain. This CDR3 is built from 12 residues. With 8 bases clipped from V and 4 bases from J, the junction kept 6 bases outside the gene matches. In DNA, the CDR3 is TGTGCTGCGTGGGATTACTATTATAAGAAACTCTTT. Its translation: CAAWDYYYKKLF.

The gene calls are TRGV10 and TRGJ1 or TRGJ2. TRGV10 is designated an ORF whose function remains uncertain. The CDR3 has 11 amino acids. Germline trimming cut 11 bases from V and 9 bases from J; bases unmatched to any gene: 11. The CDR3 loop is CAAQGIIKKLF. For the CDR3, the DNA is TGTGCTGCGCAGGGGATTATTAAGAAACTCTTT.

V gene TRGV2 combines with J gene TRGJP2. The CDR3 is 12 amino acids. CDR1 is EGSNGY and CDR2 is YDSYNSKV in the germline V gene. V shed 6 bases, J shed 11 bases, and the junction held 9 bases outside the gene matches. The CDR3 DNA sequence: TGTGCCACCTGGACGGGCCAGTGGATCAAGACGTTT. This sequence encodes CATWTGQWIKTF.

This sequence joins TRGV8 and TRGJP2. J was trimmed by 2 bases and V by 3 bases; bases with no gene match: 21. The CDR3 runs 20 residues. Germline V gene lookup returns CDR1 VENAVY and CDR2 YDSYNSRV. The CDR3 DNA reads as TGTGCCACCTGGGATCAGGCGCTAACAACTCTCCCAAGTAGTGATTGGATCAAGACGTTT. Its protein is CATWDQALTTLPSSDWIKTF.

The V call is TRGV8, the J call TRGJP1. Germline assignment: CDR1 VENAVY and CDR2 YDSYNSRV. The CDR3 covers 15 residues. DNA for the CDR3: TGTGCACCTGGATCCTCTTATACCACTGGTTGGTTCAAGATATTT. Translated: CAPGSSYTTGWFKIF.

The chain couples TRGV10 to TRGJ1 or TRGJ2. TRGV10 carries the ORF label, with uncertain function. J was trimmed by 7 bases and V by 8 bases; bases with no gene match: 15. The CDR3 has 14 residues. CDR3 sequence: CAAWAPLTLYKKLF. The CDR3 coding sequence is TGTGCTGCGTGGGCCCCCCTTACTTTGTATAAGAAACTCTTT.

Comment on this clone: An end of the junction differs from the germline gene, which may be a read error. This chain links TRGV8 with TRGJ1 or TRGJ2. This CDR3 is 12 amino acids long. Germline-derived CDR1 and CDR2 are VENAVY and YDSYNSRV. The CDR3 loop is CATWESFKVLFF. The CDR3 bases are TGTGCCACCTGGGAGAGTTTCAAGGTTTTATTTTTT.

Turning to this clone: A far larger clone is only one base removed, so a read error is likely. Other DNA sequences in this sample translate to the same CDR3. V and J are TRGV8 and TRGJ1 or TRGJ2. Germline V gives CDR1 VENAVY, CDR2 YDSYNSRV. The CDR3 consists of 10 residues. This chain's CDR3 is CATWDNEKLF. CDR3 coding DNA: TGCGCCACCTGGGATAATGAGAAACTCTTT.

This clone was counted a few times. The V gene is TRGV10, the J gene TRGJP1. TRGV10 is an ORF for which the function is uncertain. Trimming removed 8 bases from V and 4 bases from J; junction bases left unmatched: 8. CDR3 length: 14 amino acids. The CDR3 is CAAWDLYTGWFKIF. The CDR3 DNA reads as TGTGCTGCGTGGGATTTATACACTGGTTGGTTCAAGATATTT.

This clone was picked up a small number of times. This is likely an artifact of a read error, given a far larger clone one base away. The sample contains more than one DNA sequence encoding this CDR3. In DNA, the CDR3 is TGTGCCTGCTGGATTATCCGGCGGCCGAATTACTATAAGAAACTCTTT. This translates into CACWIIRRPNYYKKLF. V gene TRGV11 combines with J gene TRGJ1 or TRGJ2. TRGV11 is noted as an ORF with a role that remains uncertain. The CDR3 has 16 residues.

This chain joins TRGV8 and TRGJP2. The V and J ends lost 5 bases and 3 bases, in that order; junction bases with no gene match: 3. This CDR3 is built from 13 residues. Germline values: CDR1 VENAVY, CDR2 YDSYNSRV. The CDR3 DNA is TGTGCCACCTGGGCACGTAGTGATTGGATCAAGACGTTT. It specifies CATWARSDWIKTF.

The CDR3 DNA follows: TGTGCCCCCATTCCTTATAGTAGTGATTGGATCAAGACGTTT. Translated: CAPIPYSSDWIKTF. This chain uses TRGV9 with TRGJP2. The CDR3 totals 14 residues. Germline CDR1 reads GITISATS; CDR2 reads ISYDGTV (reference sequence). Trimming removed 12 bases from V and 0 bases from J; junction bases left unmatched: 10.